These T cell receptor beta chains were read from a single sample in a study of identical twins. From the 5' RACE reads, TCRdb called clonotypes with MiXCR, one entry per CDR3 protein. The sample gives hundreds of thousands of distinct CDR3 sequences, approximately 18% of which show up once; about 12% is in the top ten. The data also belong to a second study, concerning T cells expressing NK-cell markers.

Sequencing was performed on PBMCs. The receptors derive from a woman aged 18-35 years in good health. The CDR3 runs from the conserved cysteine through the conserved F or W. A D gene is named only where the DNA matches it firmly. Size values are once, few and many counts, or a class for expanded clones, and some rows have none.

NA	TRBD2	TRBV5-1	TRBJ2-1	CASSLAPGTSKYEQFF	TGCGCCAGCAGCTTGGCCCCCGGGACTAGCAAATATGAGCAGTTCTTC
NA	TRBD2	TRBV20-1	TRBJ2-5	CSASILAGYETQYF	TGCAGTGCTAGTATTCTAGCGGGGTATGAGACCCAGTACTTC
many	NA	TRBV24-1	TRBJ2-3	CATSDRGDTQYF	TGTGCCACCAGCGATCGAGGCGATACGCAGTATTTT
NA	NA	TRBV5-1	TRBJ2-3	CASRLDTDTQYF	TGCGCCAGCAGACTGGACACAGATACGCAGTATTTT
few	TRBD1	TRBV7-9	TRBJ2-7	CASSPPPWDRGQGEQYF	TGTGCCAGCAGCCCCCCCCCATGGGACAGGGGGCAAGGCGAGCAGTACTTC
many	NA	TRBV4-3	TRBJ1-2	CASSQERGRAYGYTF	TGCGCCAGCAGCCAAGAACGGGGAAGGGCCTATGGCTACACCTTC
few	NA	TRBV5-1	TRBJ2-1	CASSRVSGPYNEQFF	TGCGCCAGCAGCCGGGTGTCGGGGCCCTACAATGAGCAGTTCTTC
few	NA	TRBV6-1	TRBJ2-3	CASSPYRRTDTQYF	TGTGCCAGCAGTCCCTACAGGAGAACAGATACGCAGTATTTT
few	NA	TRBV7-9	TRBJ1-4	CASSLGSSLTNEKLFF	TGTGCCAGCAGCTTAGGAAGCAGCCTCACTAATGAAAAACTGTTTTTT
few	NA	TRBV3-1	TRBJ2-7	CASSPGTAAYEQYF	TGTGCCAGCAGCCCCGGGACTGCAGCCTACGAGCAGTACTTC
NA	TRBD2	TRBV20-1	TRBJ2-7	CSARDRLAGAYEQYF	TGCAGTGCTAGAGATCGACTAGCGGGAGCCTACGAGCAGTACTTC
once	TRBD2	TRBV20-1	TRBJ2-7	CSAPGRPGGQYF	TGCAGTGCGCCCGGCAGGCCGGGAGGACAGTACTTC
many	NA	TRBV5-1	TRBJ2-7	CASSLVGSYEQYF	TGCGCCAGCAGCTTGGTAGGGTCCTACGAGCAGTACTTC
NA	TRBD2	TRBV20-1	TRBJ2-1	CSALSAVAGNNEQFF	TGCAGTGCTCTCTCGGCAGTAGCGGGGAACAATGAGCAGTTCTTC
NA	NA	TRBV7-2	TRBJ2-3	CASSFDAMSDTQYF	TGTGCCAGCAGCTTTGATGCGATGTCGGATACGCAGTATTTT
many	NA	TRBV15	TRBJ2-4	CATSRFPGQGQNIQYF	TGTGCCACCAGCAGATTTCCAGGGCAGGGACAAAACATTCAGTACTTC
few	TRBD1	TRBV7-3	TRBJ1-1	CASSPTGGRTEAFF	TGTGCCAGCAGCCCGACAGGGGGCCGCACTGAAGCTTTCTTT